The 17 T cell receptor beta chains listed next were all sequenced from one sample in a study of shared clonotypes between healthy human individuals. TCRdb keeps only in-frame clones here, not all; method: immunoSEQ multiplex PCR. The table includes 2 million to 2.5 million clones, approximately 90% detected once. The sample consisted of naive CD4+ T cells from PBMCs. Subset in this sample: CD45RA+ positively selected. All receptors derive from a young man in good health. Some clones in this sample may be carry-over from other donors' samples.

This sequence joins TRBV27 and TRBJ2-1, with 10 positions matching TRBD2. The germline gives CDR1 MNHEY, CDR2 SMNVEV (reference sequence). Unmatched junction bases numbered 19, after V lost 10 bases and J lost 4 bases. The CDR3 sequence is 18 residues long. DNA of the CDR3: TGTGCCACCCGGAGGATAGCGGGAGGCGTCATCGGTTACAATGAGCAGTTCTTC. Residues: CATRRIAGGVIGYNEQFF.

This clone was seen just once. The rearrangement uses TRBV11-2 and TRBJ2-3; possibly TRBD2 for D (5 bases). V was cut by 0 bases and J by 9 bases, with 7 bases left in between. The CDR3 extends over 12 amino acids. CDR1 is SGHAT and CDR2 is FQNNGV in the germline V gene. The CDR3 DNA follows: TGTGCCAGCAGCTTAGAGACGGGAACGCAGTATTTT. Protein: CASSLETGTQYF.

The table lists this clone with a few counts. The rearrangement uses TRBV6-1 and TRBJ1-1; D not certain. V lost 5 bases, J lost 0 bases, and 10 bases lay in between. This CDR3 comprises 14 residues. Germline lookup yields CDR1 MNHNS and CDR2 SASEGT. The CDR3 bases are TGTGCCAGCAGTTTGTTGACGGTGAACACTGAAGCTTTCTTT. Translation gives CASSLLTVNTEAFF.

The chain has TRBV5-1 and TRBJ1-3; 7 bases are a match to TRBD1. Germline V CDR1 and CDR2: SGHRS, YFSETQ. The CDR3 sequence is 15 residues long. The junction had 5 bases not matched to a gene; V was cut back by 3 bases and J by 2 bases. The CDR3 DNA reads TGCGCCAGCAGCTGGGCAACAGGGGCTGGAAACACCATATATTTT. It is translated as CASSWATGAGNTIYF.

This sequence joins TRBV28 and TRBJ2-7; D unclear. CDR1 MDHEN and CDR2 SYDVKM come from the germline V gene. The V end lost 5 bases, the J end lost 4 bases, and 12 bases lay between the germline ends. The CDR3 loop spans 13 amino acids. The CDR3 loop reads CASSTQLQYEQYF. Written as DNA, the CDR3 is TGTGCCAGCAGTACCCAACTACAGTACGAGCAGTACTTC.

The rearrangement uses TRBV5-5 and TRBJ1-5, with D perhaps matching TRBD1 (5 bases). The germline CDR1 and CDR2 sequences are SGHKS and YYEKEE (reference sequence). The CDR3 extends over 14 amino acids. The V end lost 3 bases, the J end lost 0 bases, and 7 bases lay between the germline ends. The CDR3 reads CASSSDISNQPQHF. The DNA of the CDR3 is TGTGCCAGCAGCTCGGACATTAGCAATCAGCCCCAGCATTTT.

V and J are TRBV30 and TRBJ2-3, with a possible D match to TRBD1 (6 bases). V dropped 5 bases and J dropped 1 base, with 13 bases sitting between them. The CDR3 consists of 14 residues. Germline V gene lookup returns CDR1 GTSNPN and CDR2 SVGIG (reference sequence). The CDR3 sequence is CAWATGRRTDTQYF. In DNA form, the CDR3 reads TGTGCCTGGGCTACAGGGCGGCGCACAGATACGCAGTATTTT.

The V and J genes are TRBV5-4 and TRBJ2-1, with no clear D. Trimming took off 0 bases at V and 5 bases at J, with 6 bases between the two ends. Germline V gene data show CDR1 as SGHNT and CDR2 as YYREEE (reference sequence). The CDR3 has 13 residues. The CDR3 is CASSLAAHNEQFF. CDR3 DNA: TGTGCCAGCAGCTTGGCAGCCCACAATGAGCAGTTCTTC. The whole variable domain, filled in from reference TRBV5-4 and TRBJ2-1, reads ETGVTQSPTHLIKTRGQQVTLRCSSQSGHNTVSWYQQALGQGPQFIFQYYREEENGRGNFPPRFSGLQFPNYSSELNVNALELDDSALYLCASSLAAHNEQFFGPGTRLTVL.

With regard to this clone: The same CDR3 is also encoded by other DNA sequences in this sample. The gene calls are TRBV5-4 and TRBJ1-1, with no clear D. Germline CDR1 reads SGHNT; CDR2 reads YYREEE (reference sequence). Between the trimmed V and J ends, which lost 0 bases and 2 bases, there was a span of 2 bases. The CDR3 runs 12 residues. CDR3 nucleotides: TGTGCCAGCAGCTTGGACAACACTGAAGCTTTCTTT. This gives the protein CASSLDNTEAFF.

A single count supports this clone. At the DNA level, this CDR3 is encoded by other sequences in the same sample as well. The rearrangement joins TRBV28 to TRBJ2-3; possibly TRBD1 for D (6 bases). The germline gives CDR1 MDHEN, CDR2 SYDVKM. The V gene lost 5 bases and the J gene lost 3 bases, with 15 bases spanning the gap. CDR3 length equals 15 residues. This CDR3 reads CASSSQGQGTDTQYF. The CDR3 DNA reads TGTGCCAGCAGTAGCCAGGGCCAGGGGACAGATACGCAGTATTTT.

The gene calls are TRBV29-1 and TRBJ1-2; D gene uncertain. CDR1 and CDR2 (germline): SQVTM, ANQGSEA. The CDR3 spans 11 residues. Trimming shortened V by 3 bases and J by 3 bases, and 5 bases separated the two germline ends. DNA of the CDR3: TGCAGCGTTGATGGTTACTATGGCTACACCTTC. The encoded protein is CSVDGYYGYTF.

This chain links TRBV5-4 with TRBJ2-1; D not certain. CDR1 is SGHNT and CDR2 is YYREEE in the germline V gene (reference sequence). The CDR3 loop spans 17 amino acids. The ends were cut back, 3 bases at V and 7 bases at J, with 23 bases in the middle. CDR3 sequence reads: CASSYTPRLEGTNEQFF. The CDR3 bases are TGTGCCAGCAGCTATACCCCCAGGCTAGAAGGTACTAATGAGCAGTTCTTC.

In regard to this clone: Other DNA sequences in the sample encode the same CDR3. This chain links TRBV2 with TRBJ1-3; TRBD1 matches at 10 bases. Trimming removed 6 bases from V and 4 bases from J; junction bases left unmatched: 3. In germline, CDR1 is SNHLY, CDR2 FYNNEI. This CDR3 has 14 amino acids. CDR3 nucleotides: TGTGCCAGCAGCGGGACAGGGGTCGGAAACACCATATATTTT. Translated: CASSGTGVGNTIYF.

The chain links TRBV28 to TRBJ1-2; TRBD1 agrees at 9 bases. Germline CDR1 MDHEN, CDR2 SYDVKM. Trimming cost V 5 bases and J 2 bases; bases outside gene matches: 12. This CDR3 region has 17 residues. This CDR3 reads CASSGGTGRSFNYGYTF. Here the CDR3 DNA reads TGTGCCAGCAGTGGGGGGACAGGGAGATCTTTCAACTATGGCTACACCTTC.

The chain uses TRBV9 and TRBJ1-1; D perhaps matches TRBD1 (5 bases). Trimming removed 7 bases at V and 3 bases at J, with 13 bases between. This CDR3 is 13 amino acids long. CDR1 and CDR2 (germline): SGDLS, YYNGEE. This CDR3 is CASQTLGDTEAFF. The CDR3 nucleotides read TGTGCCAGCCAAACATTAGGGGACACTGAAGCTTTCTTT.

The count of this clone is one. CDR3 amino acids: CASSQQGSNEKLFF. CDR3 nucleotide sequence: TGTGCCAGCAGCCAACAGGGCTCTAATGAAAAACTGTTTTTT. This chain connects TRBV6-6 to TRBJ1-4, with D perhaps TRBD1 (6 bases). Germline V gives CDR1 MNHNY, CDR2 SVGAGI (reference sequence). The V end was cut by 6 bases, the J end by 3 bases, with 11 bases between. The CDR3 sequence is 14 residues long.

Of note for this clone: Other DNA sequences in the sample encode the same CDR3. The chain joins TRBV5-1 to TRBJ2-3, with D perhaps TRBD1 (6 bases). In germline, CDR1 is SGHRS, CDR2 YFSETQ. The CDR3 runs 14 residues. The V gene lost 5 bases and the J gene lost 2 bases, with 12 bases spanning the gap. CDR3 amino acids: CASSPGQHTDTQYF. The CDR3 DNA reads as TGCGCCAGCAGTCCCGGACAGCACACAGATACGCAGTATTTT.